The 6 T cell receptor beta chains in this list originate from one sample, sequenced in a study of T cell responses to AZD1222 COVID-19 vaccine. Produced via immunoSEQ multiplex PCR; TCRdb's table is partial and in-frame only. Here the sample spans 100,000 to 150,000 clones, about 90% being singletons. The specimen was peripheral blood, collected 28 days after the second AZD1222 dose. The source is an adult who received the AZD1222 COVID-19 vaccine.

CDR3 DNA sequence: TGTGCCAGCAGCTTAGGGGTAATTTCACCCCTCCACTTT. This sequence encodes CASSLGVISPLHF. The rearrangement uses TRBV7-2 and TRBJ1-6; D gene ambiguous. The CDR3 is 13 amino acids. V lost 1 base, J lost 9 bases, and 7 bases lay in between. Germline CDR1 reads SGHTA; CDR2 reads FQGNSA.

The chain recombines TRBV5-1 with TRBJ1-1, with TRBD1 matching 7 bases. The CDR3 has 15 amino acids. The trim removed 7 bases at V and 6 bases at J, leaving 15 bases unmatched. Germline values: CDR1 SGHRS, CDR2 YFSETQ. The CDR3 protein is CASRQGGITWAEAFF. Written as DNA, the CDR3 is TGCGCCAGCCGACAGGGTGGGATTACTTGGGCTGAAGCTTTCTTT.

The V and J genes are TRBV15 and TRBJ2-2; 8 nucleotides align to TRBD2. Germline assignment: CDR1 LNHNV and CDR2 YYDKDF (reference sequence). CDR3 length: 15 residues. V shed 8 bases, J shed 4 bases, and the junction held 9 bases outside the gene matches. CDR3 DNA: TGTGCCACCCAGCGGGAGCGGTTTGGCACCGGGGAGCTGTTTTTT. It specifies CATQRERFGTGELFF.

The genes are TRBV13 and TRBJ2-3; 8 bases are shared with TRBD2. The germline V gene encodes CDR1 PRHDT and CDR2 FYEKMQ (reference sequence). This CDR3 region has 13 residues. V gave up 5 bases and J gave up 10 bases; unmatched junction bases: 8. The CDR3 DNA reads TGTGCCAGCAGCCTCCTTGGACTAGCTTCGCAGTATTTT. Protein sequence: CASSLLGLASQYF.

V is TRBV30 and J is TRBJ1-4; 7 nucleotides align to TRBD1. V shed 0 bases and J 8 bases; nucleotides not matched to a gene: 6. The CDR3 is 14 residues long. The germline V gene has CDR1 GTSNPN and CDR2 SVGIG (reference sequence). CDR3 in DNA: TGTGCCTGGAGTGTATTGAGGGGGCGGGAAAAACTGTTTTTT. This translates into CAWSVLRGREKLFF.

This clone was counted a single time. The chain links TRBV6-4 to TRBJ1-5; TRBD1 agrees at 9 bases. The CDR3 totals 19 residues. V lost 0 bases and J lost 0; bases outside the gene matches: 9. Germline CDR1 reads MRHNA; CDR2 reads SNTAGT. CDR3 in DNA: TGTGCCAGCAGTGACTCGCGGGACAGGGCGATGTATAGCAATCAGCCCCAGCATTTT. This codes for CASSDSRDRAMYSNQPQHF.